The 24 T cell receptor beta chains presented below share a single source sample, sequenced in a study of blood T cells in healthy people across ages. The use of a sample-barcoded 5' primer and a J-beta primer mix characterized a second PCR of about 6 to 11 cycles. TCRdb fed the 5' RACE reads into MiXCR, producing one record per CDR3 protein. Among about 810,000 distinct CDR3 sequences listed, around 34% were seen once. The sample was blood. Receptor source: a young man in good health.

The sample holds a few counts of this clonotype. The V call is TRBV5-6, the J call TRBJ2-1, with D perhaps TRBD2 (7 bases). CDR3 length: 13 residues. V lost 5 bases to trimming and J lost 6 bases, with 12 bases between them. CDR1 is SGHDT and CDR2 is YYEEEE in the germline V gene. Here the CDR3 reads CASRGGGANEQFF. Here the CDR3 DNA reads TGTGCCAGCAGGGGGGGGGGCGCCAATGAGCAGTTCTTC.

This clonotype was recorded a few times. The chain is built from TRBV12-3 or TRBV12-4 and TRBJ2-7; 8 nucleotides match TRBD1. V was pared by 4 bases and J by 7 bases, with 9 bases of the junction left unmatched. The CDR3 is made up of 14 amino acids. This chain's CDR3 is CASSSNRGVGEQYF. CDR3 nucleotides: TGTGCCAGCAGTTCAAACAGGGGGGTGGGGGAGCAGTACTTC.

This clonotype was picked up a small number of times. This chain joins TRBV6-2 or TRBV6-3 and TRBJ2-1, with unresolved D. Germline CDR1 reads MNHEY; CDR2 reads SVGEGT. V dropped 10 bases and J dropped 8 bases, with 21 bases sitting between them. The CDR3 length is 14 residues. The CDR3 region is CATTPRIRAHEQFF. CDR3 DNA: TGTGCCACCACCCCGCGAATAAGGGCGCATGAGCAGTTCTTC.

This clonotype was counted a few times. The chain combines TRBV18 with TRBJ2-3; TRBD2 might be the D (6 bases). The CDR3 is 16 amino acids. The germline V gene has CDR1 KGHSH and CDR2 LQKENI. V was clipped by 4 bases and J by 0 bases, with 14 bases between them. This chain's CDR3 is CASSQPGTSSTDTQYF. For the CDR3, the DNA is TGTGCCAGCTCACAGCCCGGGACTTCTAGCACAGATACGCAGTATTTT.

This clonotype was observed many times. The V call is TRBV12-3 or TRBV12-4, the J call TRBJ2-3; perhaps TRBD2 as D (6 bases). The CDR3 is 14 residues long. Trimming took off 6 bases at V and 0 bases at J, with 10 bases between the two ends. CDR3 nucleotide sequence: TGTGCCAGCAGCATAGCGGAAAGCACAGATACGCAGTATTTT. Residues: CASSIAESTDTQYF.

This clonotype occurred a few times. The chain uses TRBV27 and TRBJ1-1, with D hard to call. The CDR3 runs to 13 residues. V was clipped by 4 bases and J by 3 bases, with 9 bases between them. CDR1 and CDR2 from the germline V gene are MNHEY and SMNVEV (reference sequence). CDR3 sequence reads: CASSWSRDTEAFF. CDR3 nucleotide sequence: TGTGCCAGCAGTTGGTCTCGGGACACTGAAGCTTTCTTT.

The chain links TRBV6-6 to TRBJ1-1; the match to TRBD1 covers 7 bases. The V segment lost 5 bases and the J segment 2 bases; nucleotides outside the gene matches: 5. The CDR3 runs 14 residues. The V gene's germline CDR1 is MNHNY and CDR2 SVGAGI (reference sequence). The CDR3 is CASSGDSGNTEAFF. The CDR3 coding sequence is TGTGCCAGCAGTGGGGACAGCGGAAACACTGAAGCTTTCTTT.

This clonotype has just one count. With a much larger clone just one base away, this may be a read error. The rearrangement links TRBV4-3 to TRBJ2-3; TRBD2 might be the D (5 bases). Germline lookup yields CDR1 LGHNA and CDR2 YSLEER. The CDR3 covers 16 residues. The CDR3 nucleotides read TGCGCCAGCAGCCAAGATGCTAGCCAAAACACAGATATGCAGTATTTT. Translation gives CASSQDASQNTDMQYF.

The rearrangement joins TRBV6-6 to TRBJ2-2, with a weak D call TRBD1 (5 bases). The V and J ends lost 10 bases and 6 bases respectively, with 15 bases between them. In germline, CDR1 is MNHNY, CDR2 SVGAGI (reference sequence). CDR3 length equals 13 residues. CDR3 in DNA: TGTGCCACCGGACAAGGTCGGTCCGGGGAGCTGTTTTTT. It yields the protein CATGQGRSGELFF.

Only a few counts were recorded for this clonotype. The rearrangement links TRBV25-1 to TRBJ1-2; 9 positions match TRBD1. Germline V gene lookup returns CDR1 MGHDK and CDR2 SYGVNS. J gave up 4 bases and V 0 bases, and 6 bases lay outside the gene matches. The CDR3 contains 16 residues. The CDR3 spells CASSEYGDRAVYGYTF. CDR3 nucleotides: TGTGCCAGCAGTGAATATGGGGACAGGGCGGTCTATGGCTACACCTTC.

This clonotype was recorded many times. The V call is TRBV6-2 or TRBV6-3, the J call TRBJ2-5; no reliable D call. Deletions cut 6 bases from V and 7 bases from J, with 9 bases between. From germline, CDR1 is MNHEY and CDR2 SVGEGT. The CDR3 is 11 residues long. The CDR3 DNA follows: TGTGCCAGCAGCACCACGAGGACCCAGTACTTC. This encodes CASSTTRTQYF.

The chain is built from TRBV7-6 and TRBJ2-1, with 9 bases lining up with TRBD1. CDR3 length: 14 residues. The germline V gene has CDR1 SGHVS and CDR2 FNYEAQ. Trimming at V came to 3 bases and at J to 8 bases, leaving 5 bases not matched to a gene. The CDR3 DNA reads TGTGCCAGCAGCTTCGGAACAGGGGGCGATGAGCAGTTCTTC. Residues: CASSFGTGGDEQFF. The entire variable domain, with the rest obtained from reference TRBV7-6 and TRBJ2-1, is as follows: GAGVSQSPRYKVTKRGQDVALRCDPISGHVSLYWYRQALGQGPEFLTYFNYEAQQDKSGLPNDRFSAERPEGSISTLTIQRTEQRDSAMYRCASSFGTGGDEQFFGPGTRLTVL.

This clonotype was detected only a few times. This sequence joins TRBV3-1 and TRBJ2-1; D gene unclear. The J call may be mistaken, given a closer DNA end match to TRBJ2-7. The CDR3 contains 13 residues. The V gene's germline CDR1 is LGHDT and CDR2 YNNKEL (reference sequence). CDR3 nucleotide sequence: TGTGCCAGCAGCCAGGTCCCCTACAATGAGCAGTACTTC. It codes for CASSQVPYNEQYF.

This clonotype was recorded a few times. This chain uses TRBV6-5 with TRBJ2-7; D tentatively fits TRBD1 or TRBD2 (6 bases each). With 5 bases removed from V and 1 base from J, the gap between germline ends came to 15 bases. This CDR3 comprises 15 residues. Germline V gives CDR1 MNHEY, CDR2 SVGAGI. The CDR3 reads CASSVGGELSYEQYF. CDR3 nucleotide sequence: TGTGCCAGCAGTGTGGGGGGCGAACTATCCTACGAGCAGTACTTC.

V gene TRBV4-1 combines with J gene TRBJ2-3; D call uncertain. Germline CDR1 is MGHRA and CDR2 is YSYEKL. The CDR3 spans 15 residues. Trimming left V 3 bases short and J 4 bases short, with 14 bases between. This CDR3 is CASSQVISPPDTQYF. Here the CDR3 DNA reads TGCGCCAGCAGCCAGGTTATCTCACCCCCAGATACGCAGTATTTT.

This clonotype was observed many times. For the CDR3, the DNA is TGTGCCAGCAGTCCGGACTCAAGCACAGATACGCAGTATTTT. It encodes CASSPDSSTDTQYF. The chain carries TRBV12-3 or TRBV12-4 and TRBJ2-3, with a tentative D call TRBD2 (5 bases). The CDR3 extends over 14 amino acids. Trimming cost V 5 bases and J 0 bases, with 9 bases left between them.

This chain connects TRBV4-2 to TRBJ2-1; 11 positions agree with TRBD2. The J call may be in error: the DNA end matches TRBJ2-7 better. Germline V gives CDR1 LGHNA, CDR2 YNFKEQ. The CDR3 contains 17 residues. CDR3 region: CASSQVSSGGPYNEQYF. CDR3 coding DNA: TGTGCCAGCAGCCAAGTCTCTAGCGGGGGGCCCTACAATGAGCAGTACTTC.

J is TRBJ2-1 and V is TRBV4-2; TRBD1 or TRBD2 may be the D gene (6 bases each). Germline V gives CDR1 LGHNA, CDR2 YNFKEQ. The CDR3 spans 17 residues. The germline V and J ends were trimmed by 3 bases and 4 bases, with 19 bases remaining between them. CDR3 residues: CASSQDRTGAAYNEQFF. In DNA, the CDR3 is TGTGCCAGCAGCCAGGACCGGACGGGGGCCGCGTACAATGAGCAGTTCTTC.

To note about this clonotype: A single base separates this from a much larger clone, so it may be a read error. CDR3 residues: CASSYKYEQFF. The CDR3 nucleotides are TGTGCCAGCAGTTACAAATACGAGCAGTTCTTC. V usage is TRBV6-6 and J usage is TRBJ2-1; D uncertain. This CDR3 is 11 amino acids long. Germline CDR1 MNHNY, CDR2 SVGAGI (reference sequence). V shed 2 bases and J shed 10 bases, with 6 bases lying between them.

In DNA, the CDR3 is TGTGCCAGCAGCTTACCCACTTTACATACTTCCTACGAGCAGTACTTC. Its translation: CASSLPTLHTSYEQYF. J is TRBJ2-7 and V is TRBV7-9; D is uncertain. Germline assignment: CDR1 SEHNR and CDR2 FQNEAQ (reference sequence). The length of the CDR3 is 16 residues. V was clipped by 2 bases and J by 1 base, with 15 bases between them.

This clonotype was observed once. It may be a read error: a sequence one base away is much more abundant. The rearrangement joins TRBV20-1 to TRBJ2-3; maybe TRBD2 (6 bases). The ends were cut back, 0 bases at V and 2 bases at J, with 27 bases in the middle. From germline, CDR1 is DFQATT and CDR2 SNEGSKA (reference sequence). The CDR3 loop spans 20 amino acids. The CDR3 region is CSARESGLVRDHTATDTQYF. In DNA, the CDR3 is TGCAGTGCTAGAGAATCGGGACTCGTAAGAGATCATACCGCCACAGATACGCAGTATTTT.

V is TRBV10-3 and J is TRBJ2-5; 10 nucleotides align to TRBD2. Germline assignment: CDR1 ENHRY and CDR2 SYGVKD. The CDR3 covers 18 residues. Trimming cost V 0 bases and J 1 base; bases outside gene matches: 8. CDR3 in DNA: TGTGCCATCAGTGAGTCGCCCACTAGCGGGGCCCCCCAAGAGACCCAGTACTTC. Translation gives CAISESPTSGAPQETQYF.

This clonotype has a count of ten or more. The chain employs TRBV4-1 and TRBJ1-2, with unresolved D. Trimming removed 0 bases from V and 10 bases from J, with 15 bases in between. The V gene's germline CDR1 is MGHRA and CDR2 YSYEKL. The CDR3 is 14 residues long. CDR3 nucleotide sequence: TGCGCCAGCAGCCAAGAATGGGAACGTTCCTTCTACACCTTC. It encodes CASSQEWERSFYTF.

There are many counts of this clonotype. The CDR3 DNA follows: TGTGCCAGCAGTGGAACCACAGGGATTTTGAACACTGAAGCTTTCTTT. This translates into CASSGTTGILNTEAFF. The J gene is TRBJ1-1, the V gene TRBV2; possibly TRBD1 for D (6 bases). Trimming removed 4 bases at V and 0 bases at J, with 15 bases between. The CDR3 has 16 residues. CDR1 and CDR2 (germline): SNHLY, FYNNEI.